This T cell receptor beta chain was observed in a study of response to subunit inactivated influenza vaccine. General study points: Only a handful of new T cells, the authors suggested, are recruited with each seasonal influenza vaccination.

Ten or more counts support this clonotype. Antigen: not known. From the RT-PCR reads, TCRdb called clonotypes with MiXCR, one entry per CDR3 protein. The top ten clones hold roughly 40% of a sample with about 170,000 distinct CDR3 sequences, around 10% of them seen once. The ends were cut back, 2 bases at V and 6 bases at J, with 11 bases in the middle. Germline CDR1 and CDR2: MDHEN and SYDVKM. The CDR3 has 14 residues. The V and J genes are TRBV28 and TRBJ2-1; D could derive from TRBD1 or TRBD2 (6 bases each). Sequenced here: CD8+ T cells sorted from PBMCs, sampled 23 to 25 months after vaccination. This TCR came from a man in his fifties or sixties who received an inactivated influenza vaccine. CDR3 bases: TGTGCCAGCAGTTTAATGGAGGGGGTCAATGAGCAGTTCTTC. It is translated as CASSLMEGVNEQFF.